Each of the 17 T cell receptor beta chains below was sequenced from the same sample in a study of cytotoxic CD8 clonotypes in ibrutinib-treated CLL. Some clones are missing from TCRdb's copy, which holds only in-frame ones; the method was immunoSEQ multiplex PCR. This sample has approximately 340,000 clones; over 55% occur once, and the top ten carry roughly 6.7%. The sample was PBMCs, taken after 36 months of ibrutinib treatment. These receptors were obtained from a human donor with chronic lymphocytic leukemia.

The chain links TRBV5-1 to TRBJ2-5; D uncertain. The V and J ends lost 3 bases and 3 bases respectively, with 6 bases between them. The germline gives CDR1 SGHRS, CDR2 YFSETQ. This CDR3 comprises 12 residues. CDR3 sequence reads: CASSYQEETQYF. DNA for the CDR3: TGCGCCAGCAGCTACCAGGAAGAGACCCAGTACTTC.

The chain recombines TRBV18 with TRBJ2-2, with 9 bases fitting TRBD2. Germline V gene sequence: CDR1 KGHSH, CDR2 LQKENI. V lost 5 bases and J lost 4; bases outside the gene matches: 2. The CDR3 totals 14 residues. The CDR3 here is CASSTGLATGELFF. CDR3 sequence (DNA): TGTGCCAGCTCAACGGGACTAGCCACCGGGGAGCTGTTTTTT.

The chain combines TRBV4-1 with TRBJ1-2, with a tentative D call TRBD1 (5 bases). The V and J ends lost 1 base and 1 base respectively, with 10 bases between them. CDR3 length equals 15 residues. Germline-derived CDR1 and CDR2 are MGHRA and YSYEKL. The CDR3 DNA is TGCGCCAGCAGCCAAGTTGGGGGGAATAACTATGGCTACACCTTC. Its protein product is CASSQVGGNNYGYTF.

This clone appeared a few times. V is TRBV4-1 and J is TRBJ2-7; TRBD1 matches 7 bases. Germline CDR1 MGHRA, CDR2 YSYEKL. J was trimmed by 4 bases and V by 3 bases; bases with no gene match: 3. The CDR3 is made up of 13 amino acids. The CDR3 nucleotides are TGCGCCAGCAGCCAGGACAGGTTTTACGAGCAGTACTTC. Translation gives CASSQDRFYEQYF.

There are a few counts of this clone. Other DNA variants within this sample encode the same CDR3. The CDR3, as DNA: TGCGCCAGCAGCTTGGTGAGCGGGAGCACAGATACGCAGTATTTT. Translated: CASSLVSGSTDTQYF. The V and J genes are TRBV5-1 and TRBJ2-3; D is perhaps TRBD2 (6 bases). CDR1 SGHRS and CDR2 YFSETQ come from the germline V gene. Trimming took 0 bases from V and 0 from J, leaving 8 bases between them. CDR3 size: 15 residues.

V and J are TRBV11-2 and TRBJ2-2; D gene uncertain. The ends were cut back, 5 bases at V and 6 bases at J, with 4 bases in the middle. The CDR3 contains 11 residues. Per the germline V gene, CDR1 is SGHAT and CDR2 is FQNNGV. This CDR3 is CASSQPGELFF. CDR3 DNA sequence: TGTGCCAGCAGCCAGCCCGGGGAGCTGTTTTTT.

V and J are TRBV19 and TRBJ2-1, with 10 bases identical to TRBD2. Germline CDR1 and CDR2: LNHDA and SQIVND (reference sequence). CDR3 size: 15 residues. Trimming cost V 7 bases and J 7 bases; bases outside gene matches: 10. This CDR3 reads CASTVSGRARNEQFF. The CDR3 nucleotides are TGTGCCAGTACCGTAAGCGGGAGGGCGAGGAATGAGCAGTTCTTC. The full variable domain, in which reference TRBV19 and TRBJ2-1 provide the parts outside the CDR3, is DGGITQSPKYLFRKEGQNVTLSCEQNLNHDAMYWYRQDPGQGLRLIYYSQIVNDFQKGDIAEGYSVSREKKESFPLTVTSAQKNPTAFYLCASTVSGRARNEQFFGPGTRLTVL.

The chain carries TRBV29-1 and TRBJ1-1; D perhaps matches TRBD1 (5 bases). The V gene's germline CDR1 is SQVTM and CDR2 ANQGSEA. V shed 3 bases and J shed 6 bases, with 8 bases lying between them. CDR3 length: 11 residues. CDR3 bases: TGCAGCGTTGATCGGGGGTCTGAAGCTTTCTTT. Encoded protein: CSVDRGSEAFF.

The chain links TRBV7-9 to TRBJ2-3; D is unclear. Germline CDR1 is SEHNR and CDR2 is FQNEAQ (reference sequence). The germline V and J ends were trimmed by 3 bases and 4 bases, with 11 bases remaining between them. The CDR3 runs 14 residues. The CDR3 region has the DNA TGTGCCAGCAGCTTGAGGTCCCGGGCAGATACGCAGTATTTT. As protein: CASSLRSRADTQYF.

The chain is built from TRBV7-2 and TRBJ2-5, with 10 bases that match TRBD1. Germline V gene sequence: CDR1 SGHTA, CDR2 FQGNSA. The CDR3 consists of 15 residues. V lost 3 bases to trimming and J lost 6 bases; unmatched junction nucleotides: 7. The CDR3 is CASSFPGQGFKTQYF. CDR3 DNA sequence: TGTGCCAGCAGCTTCCCGGGACAGGGGTTCAAGACCCAGTACTTC.

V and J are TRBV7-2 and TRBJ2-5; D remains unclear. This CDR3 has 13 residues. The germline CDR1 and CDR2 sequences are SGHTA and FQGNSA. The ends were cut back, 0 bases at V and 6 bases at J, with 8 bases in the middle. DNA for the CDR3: TGTGCCAGCAGCTTAGCGGCCGGGCAGACCCAGTACTTC. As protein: CASSLAAGQTQYF.

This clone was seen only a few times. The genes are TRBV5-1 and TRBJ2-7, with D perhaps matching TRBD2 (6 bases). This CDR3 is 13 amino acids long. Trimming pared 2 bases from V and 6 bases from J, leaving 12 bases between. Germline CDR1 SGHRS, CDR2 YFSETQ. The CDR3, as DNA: TGCGCCAGCAGCTTCAGGGAGGACATCGAGCAGTACTTC. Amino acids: CASSFREDIEQYF.

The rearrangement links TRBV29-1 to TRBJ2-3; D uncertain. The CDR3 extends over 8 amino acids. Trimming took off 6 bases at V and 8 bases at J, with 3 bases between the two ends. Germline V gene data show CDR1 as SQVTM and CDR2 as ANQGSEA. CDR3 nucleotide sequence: TGCAGCGTCGGTACGCAGTATTTT. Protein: CSVGTQYF.

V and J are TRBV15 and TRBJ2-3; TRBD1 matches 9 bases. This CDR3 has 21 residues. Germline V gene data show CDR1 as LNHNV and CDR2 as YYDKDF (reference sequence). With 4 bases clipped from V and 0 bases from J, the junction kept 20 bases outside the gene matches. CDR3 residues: CATSTGPGTGRIEPSTDTQYF. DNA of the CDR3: TGTGCCACCAGCACGGGTCCCGGGACAGGGAGAATAGAGCCTAGCACAGATACGCAGTATTTT.

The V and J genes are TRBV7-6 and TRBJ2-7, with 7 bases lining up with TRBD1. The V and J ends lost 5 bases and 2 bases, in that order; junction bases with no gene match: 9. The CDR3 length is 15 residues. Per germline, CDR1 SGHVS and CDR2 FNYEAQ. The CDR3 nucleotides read TGTGCCAGCAGCACAGACAGGGTCCTTACCTACGAGCAGTACTTC. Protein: CASSTDRVLTYEQYF.

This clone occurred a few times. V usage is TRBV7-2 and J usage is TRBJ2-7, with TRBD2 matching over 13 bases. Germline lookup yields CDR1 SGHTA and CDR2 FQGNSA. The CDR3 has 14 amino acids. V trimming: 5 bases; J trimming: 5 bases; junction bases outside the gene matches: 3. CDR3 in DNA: TGTGCCAGCAGCCTGACTAGCGGGAGGAACGAGCAGTACTTC. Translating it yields CASSLTSGRNEQYF.

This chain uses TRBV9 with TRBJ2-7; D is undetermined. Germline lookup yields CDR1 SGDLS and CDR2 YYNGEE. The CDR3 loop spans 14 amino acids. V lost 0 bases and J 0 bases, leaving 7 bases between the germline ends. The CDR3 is CASSVGQASYEQYF. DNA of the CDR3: TGTGCCAGCAGCGTAGGGCAAGCCTCCTACGAGCAGTACTTC.